The 13 T cell receptor beta chains presented below share a single source sample, sequenced in a study of cytomegalovirus exposure and HLA in healthy donors. PCR was performed using 60 Vbeta and 13 Jbeta primers. Some clones are missing from TCRdb's copy, which holds only in-frame ones; the method was immunoSEQ multiplex PCR. The sample has more than 130,000 clones, more than 70% seen once. Specimen: PBMCs. The receptors shown here come from a woman between 50 and 59 years old in good health and CMV-seronegative.

The chain couples TRBV13 to TRBJ2-7; D gene ambiguous. The CDR3 runs to 13 residues. The V end was cut by 5 bases, the J end by 6 bases, with 14 bases between. Germline CDR1 PRHDT, CDR2 FYEKMQ (reference sequence). This chain's CDR3 is CASSASVSPEQYF. The CDR3 DNA sequence: TGTGCCAGCAGCGCCTCAGTTAGCCCCGAGCAGTACTTC.

In nucleotides, the CDR3 is TGTGCCAGCAGTTGGGGGACAGGGGGTCAGCCCCAGCATTTT. Its protein is CASSWGTGGQPQHF. The gene calls are TRBV2 and TRBJ1-5, with 11 bases fitting TRBD1. The CDR3 length is 14 residues. Germline V gene lookup returns CDR1 SNHLY and CDR2 FYNNEI. V was clipped by 5 bases and J by 6 bases; unmatched bases: 3. Looking up the rest from reference TRBV2 and TRBJ1-5 gives the full variable domain: EPEVTQTPSHQVTQMGQEVILRCVPISNHLYFYWYRQILGQKVEFLVSFYNNEISEKSEIFDDQFSVERPDGSNFTLKIRSTKLEDSAMYFCASSWGTGGQPQHFGDGTRLSIL.

This clone was detected once. The V gene is TRBV2, the J gene TRBJ1-1; TRBD1 matches at 9 bases. After removal of 6 bases from V and 7 bases from J, the junction contained 6 bases not matched to a gene. Germline CDR1 and CDR2: SNHLY and FYNNEI. This CDR3 comprises 13 residues. The CDR3 coding sequence is TGTGCCAGCAGCGGACAGGGGAAGGGTGAAGCTTTCTTT. Translated, it gives CASSGQGKGEAFF.

The rearrangement joins TRBV9 to TRBJ2-7, with 10 bases aligning to TRBD2. Germline V gene sequence: CDR1 SGDLS, CDR2 YYNGEE. The CDR3 consists of 15 residues. J gave up 3 bases and V 2 bases, and 5 bases lay outside the gene matches. The CDR3: CASSVASGGVYEQYF. The DNA of the CDR3 is TGTGCCAGCAGCGTGGCTAGCGGGGGAGTCTACGAGCAGTACTTC.

V gene TRBV15 combines with J gene TRBJ1-5; D remains unclear. CDR1 is LNHNV, CDR2 YYDKDF, per germline (reference sequence). This CDR3 comprises 16 residues. Trimming took 2 bases from V and 0 from J, leaving 11 bases between them. The CDR3 sequence is CATSRPRTHSNQPQHF. CDR3 in DNA: TGTGCCACCAGCAGACCTAGAACGCATAGCAATCAGCCCCAGCATTTT.

The chain has TRBV29-1 and TRBJ2-3; TRBD2 aligns across 11 bases. The CDR3 covers 14 residues. V gave up 5 bases and J gave up 3 bases; unmatched junction bases: 4. The germline CDR1 and CDR2 sequences are SQVTM and ANQGSEA. This CDR3 is CSVTTSGATDTQYF. The CDR3 DNA follows: TGCAGCGTTACGACTAGCGGGGCGACAGATACGCAGTATTTT.

The chain combines TRBV4-2 with TRBJ2-5; 16 nucleotides line up with TRBD2. With 0 bases clipped from V and 4 bases from J, the junction kept 5 bases outside the gene matches. Looked up from germline, CDR1 is LGHNA and CDR2 is YNFKEQ. The CDR3 consists of 18 residues. Here the CDR3 DNA reads TGTGCCAGCAGCCAAGAGGGGACTAGCGGGGGGGTTCGAGAGACCCAGTACTTC. Protein sequence: CASSQEGTSGGVRETQYF.

The chain combines TRBV5-4 with TRBJ2-7, with 8 bases fitting TRBD1. Trimming removed 4 bases from V and 0 bases from J; junction bases left unmatched: 9. Per the germline V gene, CDR1 is SGHNT and CDR2 is YYREEE (reference sequence). The CDR3 loop spans 16 amino acids. CDR3 sequence: CASSPQGVYLSYEQYF. CDR3 nucleotide sequence: TGTGCCAGCAGCCCACAGGGGGTATACCTCTCCTACGAGCAGTACTTC. The variable domain in full, with the rest retrieved from reference TRBV5-4 and TRBJ2-7, is ETGVTQSPTHLIKTRGQQVTLRCSSQSGHNTVSWYQQALGQGPQFIFQYYREEENGRGNFPPRFSGLQFPNYSSELNVNALELDDSALYLCASSPQGVYLSYEQYFGPGTRLTVT.

V and J are TRBV7-6 and TRBJ1-6; no reliable D call. The CDR3 sequence is 16 residues long. The V gene lost 5 bases and the J gene lost 3 bases, with 14 bases spanning the gap. Germline CDR1 SGHVS, CDR2 FNYEAQ. The CDR3 bases are TGTGCCAGCAGCCTTAGAGGTTCAGACTATAATTCACCCCTCCACTTT. Translated: CASSLRGSDYNSPLHF. The entire variable domain, with the rest obtained from reference TRBV7-6 and TRBJ1-6, is as follows: GAGVSQSPRYKVTKRGQDVALRCDPISGHVSLYWYRQALGQGPEFLTYFNYEAQQDKSGLPNDRFSAERPEGSISTLTIQRTEQRDSAMYRCASSLRGSDYNSPLHFGNGTRLTVT.

This clone was counted once. The chain links TRBV5-5 to TRBJ1-2; a weak D match, TRBD1 (6 bases). V gave up 1 base and J gave up 2 bases, with 18 bases separating them. The CDR3 has 17 residues. From germline, CDR1 is SGHKS and CDR2 YYEKEE (reference sequence). The CDR3 DNA reads as TGTGCCAGCAGCTTGTATGCGTCGGCAGGGGAAAACTATGGCTACACCTTC. It codes for CASSLYASAGENYGYTF.

The chain uses TRBV5-4 and TRBJ2-1, with D possibly matching TRBD2 (6 bases). V was cut by 0 bases and J by 15 bases, with 28 bases left in between. The germline V gene has CDR1 SGHNT and CDR2 YYREEE (reference sequence). CDR3 size: 17 residues. The CDR3 bases are TGTGCCAGCAGCTTGGGGTTGTCGGGGGATTATGGATCGGGTTCGTTCTTC. Its translation is CASSLGLSGDYGSGSFF.

This clone has only a few counts. This sample includes further DNA sequences coding for the same CDR3. The V and J genes are TRBV19 and TRBJ1-1; TRBD1 is a possible D gene (6 bases). V dropped 4 bases and J dropped 2 bases, with 8 bases sitting between them. Looked up from germline, CDR1 is LNHDA and CDR2 is SQIVND (reference sequence). CDR3 length: 13 residues. Here the CDR3 reads CASSTTGNTEAFF. The CDR3 DNA is TGTGCCAGTAGTACGACAGGAAACACTGAAGCTTTCTTT.

In its sample, this clone is medium-sized. The chain carries TRBV7-9 and TRBJ1-1; TRBD1 aligns across 8 bases. V lost 4 bases and J lost 5; bases outside the gene matches: 6. Germline V gene sequence: CDR1 SEHNR, CDR2 FQNEAQ (reference sequence). The length of the CDR3 is 14 residues. This CDR3 reads CASSSGGRRTEAFF. The CDR3 nucleotides are TGTGCCAGCAGCTCAGGGGGCCGGAGGACTGAAGCTTTCTTT.